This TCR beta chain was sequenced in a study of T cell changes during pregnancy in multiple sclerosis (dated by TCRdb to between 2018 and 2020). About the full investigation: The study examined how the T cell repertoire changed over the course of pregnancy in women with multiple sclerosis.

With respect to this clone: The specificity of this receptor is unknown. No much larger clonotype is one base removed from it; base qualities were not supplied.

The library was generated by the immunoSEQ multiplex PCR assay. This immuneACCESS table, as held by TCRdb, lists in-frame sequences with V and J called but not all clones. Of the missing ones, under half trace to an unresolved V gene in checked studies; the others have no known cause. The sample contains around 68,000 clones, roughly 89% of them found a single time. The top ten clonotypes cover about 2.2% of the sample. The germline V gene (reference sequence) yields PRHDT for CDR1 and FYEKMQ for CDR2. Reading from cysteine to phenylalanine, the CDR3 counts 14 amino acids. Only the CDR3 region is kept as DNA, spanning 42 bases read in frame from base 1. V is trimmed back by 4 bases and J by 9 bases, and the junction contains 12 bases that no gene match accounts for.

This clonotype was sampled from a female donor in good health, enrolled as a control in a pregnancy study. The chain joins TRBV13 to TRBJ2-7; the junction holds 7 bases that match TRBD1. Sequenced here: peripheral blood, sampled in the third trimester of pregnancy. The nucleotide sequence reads TGTGCCAGCAGCTGGGGGACAGACTCGCTAGGGCAGTACTTC. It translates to CASSWGTDSLGQYF.